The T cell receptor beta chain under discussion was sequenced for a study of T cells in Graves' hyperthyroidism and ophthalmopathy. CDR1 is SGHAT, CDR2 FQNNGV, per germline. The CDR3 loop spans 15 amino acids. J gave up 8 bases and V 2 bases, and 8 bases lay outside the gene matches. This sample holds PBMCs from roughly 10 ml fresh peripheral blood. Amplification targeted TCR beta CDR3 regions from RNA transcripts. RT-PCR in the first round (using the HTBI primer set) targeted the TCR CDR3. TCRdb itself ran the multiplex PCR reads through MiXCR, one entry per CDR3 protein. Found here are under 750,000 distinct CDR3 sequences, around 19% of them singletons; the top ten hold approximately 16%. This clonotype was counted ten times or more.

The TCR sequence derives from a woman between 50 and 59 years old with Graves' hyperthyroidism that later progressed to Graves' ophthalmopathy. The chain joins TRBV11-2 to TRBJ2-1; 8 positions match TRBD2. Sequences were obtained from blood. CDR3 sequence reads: CASSLSVGGADEQFF. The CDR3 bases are TGTGCCAGCAGCTTATCGGTCGGGGGGGCAGATGAGCAGTTCTTC.